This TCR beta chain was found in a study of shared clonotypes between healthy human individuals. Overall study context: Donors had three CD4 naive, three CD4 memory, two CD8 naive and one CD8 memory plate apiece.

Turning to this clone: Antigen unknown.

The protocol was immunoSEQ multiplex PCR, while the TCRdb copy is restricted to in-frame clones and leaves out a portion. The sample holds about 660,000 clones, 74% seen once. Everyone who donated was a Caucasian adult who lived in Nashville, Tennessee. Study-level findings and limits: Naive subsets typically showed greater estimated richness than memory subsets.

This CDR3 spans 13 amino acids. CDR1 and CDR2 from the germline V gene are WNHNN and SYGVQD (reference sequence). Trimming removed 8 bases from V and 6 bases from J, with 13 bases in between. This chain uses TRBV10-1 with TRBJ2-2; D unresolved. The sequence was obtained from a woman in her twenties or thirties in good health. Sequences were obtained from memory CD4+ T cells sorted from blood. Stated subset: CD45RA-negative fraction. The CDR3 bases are TGCGCCAGCGGCATTACAGTTCCCGGGGAGCTGTTTTTT. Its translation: CASGITVPGELFF.